The 9 T cell receptor beta chains presented below share a single source sample, sequenced in a study of cytomegalovirus exposure and HLA in healthy donors. The study ran its PCR with 60 Vbeta and 13 Jbeta primers. Produced via immunoSEQ multiplex PCR; TCRdb's table is partial and in-frame only. The sample gives about 220,000 clones, about 70% of which show up once; under 2% is in the top ten. The sample consisted of PBMCs. These receptors were collected from a young woman in good health and CMV-seronegative.

The rearrangement joins TRBV5-1 to TRBJ2-1; 10 positions match TRBD1. The CDR3 loop spans 15 amino acids. V gave up 3 bases and J gave up 2 bases; unmatched junction bases: 2. The V gene's germline CDR1 is SGHRS and CDR2 YFSETQ. The CDR3 coding sequence is TGCGCCAGCAGCTCCGGACAGGGGGCCTACAATGAGCAGTTCTTC. The encoded protein is CASSSGQGAYNEQFF.

V is TRBV25-1 and J is TRBJ1-2; tentatively, D is TRBD1 (6 bases). The CDR3 spans 15 residues. The V end lost 5 bases, the J end lost 4 bases, and 17 bases lay between the germline ends. Germline V gene sequence: CDR1 MGHDK, CDR2 SYGVNS. The CDR3 region is CASSPRGGDPYGYTF. CDR3 coding DNA: TGTGCCAGCAGTCCCCGAGGGGGGGACCCCTATGGCTACACCTTC.

This clone was recorded a few times. V gene TRBV19 combines with J gene TRBJ1-1, with TRBD1 as a possible D gene (6 bases). Trimming pared 8 bases from V and 1 base from J, leaving 14 bases between. Germline-derived CDR1 and CDR2 are LNHDA and SQIVND (reference sequence). This CDR3 is built from 14 residues. CDR3 DNA: TGTGCCAGTGCCGCCCAAGGGGGGAACACTGAAGCTTTCTTT. Its protein is CASAAQGGNTEAFF. Full variable domain (outside the CDR3, taken from reference TRBV19 and TRBJ1-1): DGGITQSPKYLFRKEGQNVTLSCEQNLNHDAMYWYRQDPGQGLRLIYYSQIVNDFQKGDIAEGYSVSREKKESFPLTVTSAQKNPTAFYLCASAAQGGNTEAFFGQGTRLTVV.

The sample holds a few counts of this clone. V and J are TRBV21-1 and TRBJ2-1; TRBD2, the D gene given by the table, was not confirmed from the DNA. TRBV21-1 is a listed pseudogene. This CDR3 is built from 18 residues. The CDR3 reads CASTPGLAGGGSYNEQFF. In DNA, the CDR3 is TGTGCCAGCACCCCGGGACTAGCGGGGGGGGGCTCCTACAATGAGCAGTTCTTC.

The genes are TRBV11-3 and TRBJ2-2; 16 bases line up with TRBD2. CDR3 length: 17 amino acids. V trimming: 4 bases; J trimming: 5 bases; junction bases outside the gene matches: 4. CDR1 and CDR2 (germline): SGHNT, YENEEA. The CDR3 sequence: CASSSGTSGRGTGELFF. CDR3 sequence (DNA): TGTGCCAGCAGCTCCGGGACTAGCGGGAGGGGGACCGGGGAGCTGTTTTTT.

The chain is built from TRBV4-2 and TRBJ2-5; tentative D call: TRBD1 (6 bases). The V end was cut by 1 base, the J end by 4 bases, with 16 bases between. Per germline, CDR1 LGHNA and CDR2 YNFKEQ. This CDR3 is 16 amino acids long. The chain's CDR3 is CASSQVGALGGETQYF. The CDR3 bases are TGTGCCAGCAGCCAAGTGGGGGCCCTTGGGGGAGAGACCCAGTACTTC.

This clone was counted once. The CDR3 region has the DNA TGCGCCAGCAGCACCCTCAGGGGGACCGGGGAGCTGTTTTTT. This sequence encodes CASSTLRGTGELFF. The chain has TRBV4-1 and TRBJ2-2, with 7 bases fitting TRBD1. Looked up from germline, CDR1 is MGHRA and CDR2 is YSYEKL. The CDR3 is made up of 14 amino acids. J gave up 5 bases and V 5 bases, and 5 bases lay outside the gene matches.

This clone was found a few times. V and J are TRBV6-5 and TRBJ1-1; D ambiguous. This CDR3 has 13 amino acids. The V end was cut by 6 bases, the J end by 1 base, with 9 bases between. Germline loops: CDR1 MNHEY, CDR2 SVGAGI. CDR3 amino acids: CASRNLGNTEAFF. CDR3 in DNA: TGTGCCAGCAGGAACCTAGGGAACACTGAAGCTTTCTTT.

The CDR3 reads CASKFGPSGYQETQYF. The CDR3, as DNA: TGTGCCAGCAAATTTGGGCCTAGCGGGTACCAAGAGACCCAGTACTTC. The rearrangement joins TRBV2 to TRBJ2-5, with 8 bases fitting TRBD2. V lost 7 bases to trimming and J lost 0 bases; unmatched junction nucleotides: 10. CDR1 and CDR2 from the germline V gene are SNHLY and FYNNEI. The CDR3 spans 16 residues.